This T cell receptor (beta chain) was documented in a study of vaccination and CD4 T cells after COVID-19. Overall study context: Investigators stimulated cells with overlapping spike peptides drawn from SARS-CoV-2, HCoV-NL63, HCoV-OC43 and HCoV-229E.

The treatment is: roughly 10-day PBMC culture with coronavirus spike peptide pools or control peptides (ViraFEST assay). TCR sequencing followed the expansion of antigen-specific T cells with peptide pools in ViraFEST. This clonotype was counted only a few times. Its antigen is not identified. Oncomine TCR Beta short-read sequencing was applied to DNA from cultured CD4+ T cells. One entry per CDR3 protein, called by TCRdb with MiXCR from the PCR reads. In the table there are fewer than 15,000 distinct CDR3 sequences, 61% of which are singletons. Overall study findings and caveats: The median number of SARS-CoV-2-reactive clonotypes increased from roughly 21 to 40, a change that did not reach significance. The authors studied relatively few convalescent patients and analyzed no early post-infection timepoints.

The CDR3 is 12 amino acids. Trimming removed 10 bases from V and 4 bases from J, with 13 bases in between. Germline V gene data show CDR1 as MNHNS and CDR2 as SASEGT. The TCR sequence derives from a human donor who had recovered from COVID-19. The sequenced material came from CD4+ T cells from blood, cultured in vitro. The chain joins TRBV6-1 to TRBJ2-5; D gene uncertain. This CDR3 reads CATAVLRETQYF. The CDR3 bases are TGTGCCACCGCGGTTCTCCGAGAGACCCAGTACTTC.